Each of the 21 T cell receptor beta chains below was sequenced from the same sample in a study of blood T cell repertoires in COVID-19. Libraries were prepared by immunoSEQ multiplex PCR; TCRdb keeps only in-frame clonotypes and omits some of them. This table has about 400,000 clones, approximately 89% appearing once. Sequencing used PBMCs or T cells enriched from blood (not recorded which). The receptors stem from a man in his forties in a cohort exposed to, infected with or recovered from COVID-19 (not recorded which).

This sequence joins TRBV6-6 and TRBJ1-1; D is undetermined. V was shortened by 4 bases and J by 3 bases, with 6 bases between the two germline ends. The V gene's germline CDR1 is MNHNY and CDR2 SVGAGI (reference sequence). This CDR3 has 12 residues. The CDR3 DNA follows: TGTGCCAGCAGTTCGACTGACACTGAAGCTTTCTTT. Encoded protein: CASSSTDTEAFF.

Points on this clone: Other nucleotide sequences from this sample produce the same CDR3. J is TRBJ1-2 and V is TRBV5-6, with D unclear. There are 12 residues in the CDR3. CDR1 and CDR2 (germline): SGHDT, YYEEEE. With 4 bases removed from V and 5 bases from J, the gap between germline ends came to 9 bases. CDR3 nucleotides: TGTGCCAGCAGCCTGGCCTCTTATGGCTACACCTTC. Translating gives CASSLASYGYTF.

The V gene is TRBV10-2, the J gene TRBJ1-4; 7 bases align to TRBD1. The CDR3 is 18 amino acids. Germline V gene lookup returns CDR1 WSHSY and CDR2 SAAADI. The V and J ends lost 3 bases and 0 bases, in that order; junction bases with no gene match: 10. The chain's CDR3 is CASSDLRRQGATNEKLFF. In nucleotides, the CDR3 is TGCGCCAGCAGTGATTTGAGAAGACAGGGAGCAACTAATGAAAAACTGTTTTTT.

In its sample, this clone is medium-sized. Here the CDR3 reads CASSSGPEVSPLHF. The CDR3 DNA sequence: TGTGCCTCGTCTTCAGGGCCTGAAGTTTCACCCCTCCACTTT. The chain carries TRBV19 and TRBJ1-6; tentatively, D is TRBD1 (5 bases). CDR3 length: 14 residues. Germline assignment: CDR1 LNHDA and CDR2 SQIVND (reference sequence). V lost 11 bases and J 9 bases, leaving 20 bases between the germline ends.

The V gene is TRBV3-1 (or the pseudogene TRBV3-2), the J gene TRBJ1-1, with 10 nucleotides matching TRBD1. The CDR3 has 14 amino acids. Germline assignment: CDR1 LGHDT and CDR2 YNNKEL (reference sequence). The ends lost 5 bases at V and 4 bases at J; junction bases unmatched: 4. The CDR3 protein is CASSLRTGGTEAFF. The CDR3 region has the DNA TGTGCCAGCAGCTTGCGGACAGGGGGCACTGAAGCTTTCTTT.

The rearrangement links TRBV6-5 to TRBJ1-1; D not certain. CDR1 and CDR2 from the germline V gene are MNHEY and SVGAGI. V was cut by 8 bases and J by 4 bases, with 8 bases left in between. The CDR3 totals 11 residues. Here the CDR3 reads CASFGVTEAFF. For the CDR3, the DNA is TGTGCCAGCTTCGGGGTCACTGAAGCTTTCTTT.

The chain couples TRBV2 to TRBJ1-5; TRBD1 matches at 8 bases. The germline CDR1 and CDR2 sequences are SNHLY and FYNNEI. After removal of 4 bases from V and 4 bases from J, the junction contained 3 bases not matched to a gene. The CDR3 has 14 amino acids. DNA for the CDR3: TGTGCCAGCAGTGGACAGGGGTGGAATCAGCCCCAGCATTTT. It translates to CASSGQGWNQPQHF. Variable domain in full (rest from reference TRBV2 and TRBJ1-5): EPEVTQTPSHQVTQMGQEVILRCVPISNHLYFYWYRQILGQKVEFLVSFYNNEISEKSEIFDDQFSVERPDGSNFTLKIRSTKLEDSAMYFCASSGQGWNQPQHFGDGTRLSIL.

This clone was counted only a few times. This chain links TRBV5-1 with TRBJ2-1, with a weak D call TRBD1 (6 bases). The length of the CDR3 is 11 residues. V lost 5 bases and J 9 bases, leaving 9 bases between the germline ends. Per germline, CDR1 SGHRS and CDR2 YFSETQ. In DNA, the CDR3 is TGCGCCAGCAGGACAGGACTTGAGCAGTTCTTC. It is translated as CASRTGLEQFF. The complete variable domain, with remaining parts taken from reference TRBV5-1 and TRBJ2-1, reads KAGVTQTPRYLIKTRGQQVTLSCSPISGHRSVSWYQQTPGQGLQFLFEYFSETQRNKGNFPGRFSGRQFSNSRSEMNVSTLELGDSALYLCASRTGLEQFFGPGTRLTVL.

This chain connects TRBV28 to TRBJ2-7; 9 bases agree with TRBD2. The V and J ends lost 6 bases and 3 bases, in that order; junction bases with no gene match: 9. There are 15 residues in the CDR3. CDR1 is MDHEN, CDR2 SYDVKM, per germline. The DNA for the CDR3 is TGTGCCAGCAGCACAGTCGGGACTAGCCTCTACGAGCAGTACTTC. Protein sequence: CASSTVGTSLYEQYF.

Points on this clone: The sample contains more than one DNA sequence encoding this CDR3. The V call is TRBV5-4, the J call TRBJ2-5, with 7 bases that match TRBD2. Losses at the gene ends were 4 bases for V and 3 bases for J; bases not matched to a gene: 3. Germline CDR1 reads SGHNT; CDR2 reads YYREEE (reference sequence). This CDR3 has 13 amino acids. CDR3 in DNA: TGTGCCAGCAGCCTAGCGGCCGAAGAGACCCAGTACTTC. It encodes CASSLAAEETQYF.

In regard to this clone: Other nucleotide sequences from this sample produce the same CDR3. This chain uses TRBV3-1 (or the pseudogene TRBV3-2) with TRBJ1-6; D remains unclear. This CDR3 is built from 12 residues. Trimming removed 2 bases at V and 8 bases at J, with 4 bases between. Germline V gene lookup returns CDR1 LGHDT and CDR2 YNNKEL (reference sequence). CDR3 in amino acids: CASSQRDSPLHF. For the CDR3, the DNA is TGTGCCAGCAGCCAAAGAGATTCACCCCTCCACTTT.

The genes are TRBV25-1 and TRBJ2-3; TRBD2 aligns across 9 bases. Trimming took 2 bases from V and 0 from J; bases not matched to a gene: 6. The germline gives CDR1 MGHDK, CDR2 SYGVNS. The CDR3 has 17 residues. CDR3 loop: CASSEKTSGSSTDTQYF. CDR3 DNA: TGTGCCAGCAGTGAAAAGACTAGCGGATCTAGCACAGATACGCAGTATTTT. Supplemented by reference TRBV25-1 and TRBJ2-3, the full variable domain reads EADIYQTPRYLVIGTGKKITLECSQTMGHDKMYWYQQDPGMELHLIHYSYGVNSTEKGDLSSESTVSRIRTEHFPLTLESARPSHTSQYLCASSEKTSGSSTDTQYFGPGTRLTVL.

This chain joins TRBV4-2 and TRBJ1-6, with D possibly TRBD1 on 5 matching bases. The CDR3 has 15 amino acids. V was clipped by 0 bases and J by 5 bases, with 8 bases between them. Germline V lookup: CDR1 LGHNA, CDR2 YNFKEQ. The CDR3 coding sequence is TGTGCCAGCAGCCAAGAAAGACAGAATAATTCACCCCTCCACTTT. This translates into CASSQERQNNSPLHF.

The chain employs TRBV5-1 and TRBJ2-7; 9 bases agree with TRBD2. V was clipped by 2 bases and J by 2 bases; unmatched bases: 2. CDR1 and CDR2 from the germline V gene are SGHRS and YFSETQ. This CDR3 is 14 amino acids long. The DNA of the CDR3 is TGCGCCAGCAGCTTTGCGGGAGGGGCCTACGAGCAGTACTTC. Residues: CASSFAGGAYEQYF.

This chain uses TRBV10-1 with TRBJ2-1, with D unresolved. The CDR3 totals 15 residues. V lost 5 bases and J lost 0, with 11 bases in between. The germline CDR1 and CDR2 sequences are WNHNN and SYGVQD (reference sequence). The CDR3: CASSPGRSSYNEQFF. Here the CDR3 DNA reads TGCGCCAGCAGTCCCGGCCGGAGCTCCTACAATGAGCAGTTCTTC.

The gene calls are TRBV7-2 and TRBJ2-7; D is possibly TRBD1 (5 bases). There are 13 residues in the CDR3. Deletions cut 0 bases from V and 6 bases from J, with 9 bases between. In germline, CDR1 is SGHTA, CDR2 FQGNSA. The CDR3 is CASSLASRVEQYF. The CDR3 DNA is TGTGCCAGCAGCTTAGCGAGCAGGGTCGAGCAGTACTTC. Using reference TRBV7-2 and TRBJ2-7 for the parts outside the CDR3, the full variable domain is GAGVSQSPSNKVTEKGKDVELRCDPISGHTALYWYRQSLGQGLEFLIYFQGNSAPDKSGLPSDRFSAERTGGSVSTLTIQRTQQEDSAVYLCASSLASRVEQYFGPGTRLTVT.

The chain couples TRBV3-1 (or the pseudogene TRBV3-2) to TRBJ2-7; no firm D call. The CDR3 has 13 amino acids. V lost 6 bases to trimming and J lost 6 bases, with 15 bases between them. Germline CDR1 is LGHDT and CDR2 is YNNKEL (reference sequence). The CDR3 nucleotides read TGTGCCAGCAGTCCTAGGTTTTTGGGCGAGCAGTACTTC. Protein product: CASSPRFLGEQYF.

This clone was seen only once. DNA for the CDR3: TGTGCCACCAGCAGAGATCGGGGGAATGAGCAGTTCTTC. It yields the protein CATSRDRGNEQFF. The V call is TRBV15, the J call TRBJ2-1; possible D gene TRBD2, 6 bases. CDR1 is LNHNV and CDR2 is YYDKDF in the germline V gene (reference sequence). The CDR3 extends over 13 amino acids. V shed 0 bases and J shed 7 bases, with 7 bases lying between them.

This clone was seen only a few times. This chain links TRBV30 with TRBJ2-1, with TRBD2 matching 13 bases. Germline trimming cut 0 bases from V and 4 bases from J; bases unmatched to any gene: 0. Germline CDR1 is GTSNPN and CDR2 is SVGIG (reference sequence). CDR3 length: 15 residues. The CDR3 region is CAWSVLAGGYNEQFF. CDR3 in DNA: TGTGCCTGGAGTGTACTAGCGGGAGGGTACAATGAGCAGTTCTTC.

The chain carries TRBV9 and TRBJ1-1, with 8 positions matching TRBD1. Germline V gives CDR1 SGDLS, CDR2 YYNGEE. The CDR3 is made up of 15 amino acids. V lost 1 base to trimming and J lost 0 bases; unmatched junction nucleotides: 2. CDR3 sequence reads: CASSVQGAVNTEAFF. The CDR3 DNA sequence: TGTGCCAGCAGCGTACAGGGGGCCGTGAACACTGAAGCTTTCTTT.

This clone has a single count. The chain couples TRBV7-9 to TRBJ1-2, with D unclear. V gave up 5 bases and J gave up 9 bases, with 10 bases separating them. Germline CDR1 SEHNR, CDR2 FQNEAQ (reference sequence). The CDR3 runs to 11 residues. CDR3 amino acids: CASSVSDSYTF. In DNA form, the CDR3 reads TGTGCCAGCAGCGTTAGCGATAGCTACACCTTC.